The 24 T cell receptor beta chains reported below all come from one sample, sequenced in a study of T-cell memory formation after mild COVID-19. TCRdb analysed the 5' RACE reads with MiXCR anew, one entry per CDR3 protein. The sample lists 250,000 to 300,000 distinct CDR3 sequences; 8.2% were seen once. The sequenced material came from PBMCs or a T cell subset sorted from them (not recorded which). The origin of the receptors is a man aged 18 to 30 who had mild COVID-19 (a few samples of this study predate the infection). Cell type and time point are not known.

This clonotype was seen more than once but under ten times. The V gene is TRBV6-2 or TRBV6-3, the J gene TRBJ1-5, with D maybe TRBD1 (6 bases). Trimming cost V 4 bases and J 5 bases, with 15 bases left between them. Germline V gene sequence: CDR1 MNHEY, CDR2 SVGEGT. CDR3 length: 15 amino acids. The CDR3 coding sequence is TGTGCCAGCAGTTCGCACACGTACAGGGATCAGCCCCAGCATTTT. Its translation: CASSSHTYRDQPQHF.

In this sample, this clonotype turned up a few times. The chain recombines TRBV7-2 with TRBJ1-2; D possibly corresponds to TRBD1 (5 bases). The CDR3 is 15 residues long. Germline assignment: CDR1 SGHTA and CDR2 FQGNSA. V shed 5 bases and J shed 4 bases, with 17 bases lying between them. The CDR3 nucleotides are TGTGCCAGCAGCCCAAGCACAGGCTCTACCTATGGCTACACCTTC. The encoded protein is CASSPSTGSTYGYTF.

The table lists this clonotype with a few counts. The chain recombines TRBV5-6 with TRBJ2-5, with TRBD2 matching 10 bases. The germline V gene has CDR1 SGHDT and CDR2 YYEEEE. The CDR3 extends over 15 amino acids. The V segment lost 1 base and the J segment 1 base; nucleotides outside the gene matches: 1. The CDR3 region is CASSLRLAGQETQYF. CDR3 sequence (DNA): TGTGCCAGCAGCTTGAGACTAGCGGGCCAAGAGACCCAGTACTTC.

This clonotype has at least ten counts. J is TRBJ2-1 and V is TRBV18, with TRBD1 matching over 10 bases. Trimming at V came to 5 bases and at J to 6 bases, leaving 10 bases not matched to a gene. This CDR3 comprises 16 residues. Looked up from germline, CDR1 is KGHSH and CDR2 is LQKENI. The chain's CDR3 is CASSVLPGQGSNEQFF. The CDR3 DNA reads TGTGCCAGCTCAGTCCTCCCGGGACAGGGGTCCAATGAGCAGTTCTTC.

The chain combines TRBV5-1 with TRBJ2-1; D could derive from TRBD1 or TRBD2 (6 bases each). CDR1 and CDR2 from the germline V gene are SGHRS and YFSETQ. The CDR3 length is 16 residues. V was shortened by 0 bases and J by 9 bases, with 19 bases between the two germline ends. In DNA, the CDR3 is TGCGCCAGCAGCTTGGCCCGGCTAGCAGGAGGGGGTGAGCAGTTCTTC. As protein: CASSLARLAGGGEQFF.

This clonotype has only a few counts. The J gene is TRBJ1-1, the V gene TRBV4-1; no firm D call. The V gene's germline CDR1 is MGHRA and CDR2 YSYEKL. The CDR3 sequence is 15 residues long. Trimming removed 1 base from V and 4 bases from J, with 13 bases in between. The CDR3 is CASSQAGVLGTEAFF. The CDR3 DNA reads as TGCGCCAGCAGCCAAGCGGGAGTTCTAGGCACTGAAGCTTTCTTT.

This sequence joins TRBV11-2 and TRBJ2-5; D may match TRBD1 or TRBD2 (5 bases each). Trimming left V 7 bases short and J 5 bases short, with 26 bases between. The CDR3 loop spans 17 amino acids. Germline-derived CDR1 and CDR2 are SGHAT and FQNNGV. The CDR3 is CASTPWSWGPVGETQYF. CDR3 DNA sequence: TGTGCCAGCACCCCTTGGAGTTGGGGACCAGTCGGGGAGACCCAGTACTTC.

The V gene is TRBV7-9, the J gene TRBJ2-7; the match to TRBD2 covers 10 bases. V shed 5 bases and J 4 bases; nucleotides not matched to a gene: 8. The CDR3 has 15 amino acids. Per germline, CDR1 SEHNR and CDR2 FQNEAQ (reference sequence). The CDR3 is CASSLTSGELYEQYF. The CDR3 coding sequence is TGTGCCAGCAGCCTCACTAGCGGGGAACTTTACGAGCAGTACTTC.

This clonotype was seen only a few times. CDR3 sequence reads: CARITSGGGELFF. CDR3 sequence (DNA): TGTGCCCGGATCACTAGCGGAGGCGGGGAGCTGTTTTTT. V usage is TRBV27 and J usage is TRBJ2-2, with TRBD2 matching 8 bases. Germline V gives CDR1 MNHEY, CDR2 SMNVEV (reference sequence). The CDR3 consists of 13 residues. J gave up 7 bases and V 11 bases, and 9 bases lay outside the gene matches.

This chain links TRBV7-2 with TRBJ2-2, with D perhaps matching TRBD2 (5 bases). Germline CDR1 is SGHTA and CDR2 is FQGNSA. V dropped 5 bases and J dropped 7 bases, with 14 bases sitting between them. This CDR3 has 14 amino acids. The CDR3 reads CASSPGLGVGELFF. Written as DNA, the CDR3 is TGTGCCAGCAGCCCGGGATTGGGTGTCGGGGAGCTGTTTTTT.

This clonotype has only a few counts. The chain combines TRBV5-5 with TRBJ2-5; 10 nucleotides match TRBD2. The CDR3 is 14 residues long. The V and J ends lost 3 bases and 7 bases, in that order; junction bases with no gene match: 6. Germline CDR1 SGHKS, CDR2 YYEKEE (reference sequence). The CDR3 coding sequence is TGTGCCAGCAGCTCCCCCGGGACTAGCGTGACCCAGTACTTC. As protein: CASSSPGTSVTQYF.

The V and J genes are TRBV9 and TRBJ2-3; the D is unclear. This CDR3 comprises 14 residues. CDR1 and CDR2 from the germline V gene are SGDLS and YYNGEE. Trimming pared 4 bases from V and 4 bases from J, leaving 13 bases between. The CDR3 loop is CASSPPDGSDTQYF. CDR3 nucleotides: TGTGCCAGCAGCCCCCCCGATGGATCAGATACGCAGTATTTT.

This clonotype occurred many times. This sequence joins TRBV29-1 and TRBJ1-1, with no clear D. This CDR3 comprises 12 residues. Trimming removed 4 bases from V and 1 base from J, with 7 bases in between. The germline CDR1 and CDR2 sequences are SQVTM and ANQGSEA. This chain's CDR3 is CSVGRQNTEAFF. The CDR3 bases are TGCAGCGTTGGGAGACAGAACACTGAAGCTTTCTTT.

This clonotype was seen more than once but under ten times. For the CDR3, the DNA is TGTGCCAGCAGCTTAGCGGGACTACCAGAGACCCAGTACTTC. Protein product: CASSLAGLPETQYF. The chain uses TRBV7-2 and TRBJ2-5; 7 bases align to TRBD2. V dropped 0 bases and J dropped 4; count of bases not matched to a gene: 2. This CDR3 comprises 14 residues. CDR1 is SGHTA and CDR2 is FQGNSA in the germline V gene.

In this sample, this clonotype turned up many times. This chain links TRBV5-1 with TRBJ2-3; TRBD2 is a possible D gene (5 bases). Germline CDR1 is SGHRS and CDR2 is YFSETQ. The V end was cut by 6 bases, the J end by 11 bases, with 16 bases between. This CDR3 has 12 residues. CDR3 nucleotide sequence: TGCGCCAGCACCCAGAACGAGGGTAGGCAGTATTTT. Its protein product is CASTQNEGRQYF.

Many counts were recorded for this clonotype. The chain joins TRBV12-3 or TRBV12-4 to TRBJ1-5; 10 bases are a match to TRBD1. The CDR3 is 15 amino acids. With V trimmed by 3 bases and J by 6 bases, 5 bases remained unmatched. The chain's CDR3 is CASSFSDRGSQPQHF. CDR3 sequence (DNA): TGTGCCAGCAGTTTTTCGGACAGGGGGTCTCAGCCCCAGCATTTT.

This clonotype was picked up many times. J is TRBJ1-4 and V is TRBV28; D uncertain. This CDR3 spans 13 amino acids. Germline values: CDR1 MDHEN, CDR2 SYDVKM. The ends were cut back, 0 bases at V and 5 bases at J, with 4 bases in the middle. CDR3 residues: CASSLWENEKLFF. The CDR3 DNA follows: TGTGCCAGCAGTTTATGGGAGAATGAAAAACTGTTTTTT.

This clonotype was recorded a few times. The rearrangement links TRBV12-3 or TRBV12-4 to TRBJ2-1; 8 bases are shared with TRBD2. V lost 6 bases to trimming and J lost 9 bases; unmatched junction nucleotides: 19. The CDR3 is made up of 17 amino acids. The DNA of the CDR3 is TGTGCCAGCAGCAAGAGCTTAGCGGGGCCACACGAGGGTGAGCAGTTCTTC. This gives the protein CASSKSLAGPHEGEQFF.

This clonotype appeared a few times. This chain connects TRBV7-2 to TRBJ2-1, with no clear D. The CDR3 contains 14 residues. Deletions cut 4 bases from V and 4 bases from J, with 11 bases between. Germline V lookup: CDR1 SGHTA, CDR2 FQGNSA. DNA of the CDR3: TGTGCCAGCAGCTCCTTGGGTCGGTACAATGAGCAGTTCTTC. Protein product: CASSSLGRYNEQFF.

This clonotype was detected many times. The CDR3, as DNA: TGTGCCAGCAGCTTAGTAGGGTCGGGGGTTTCTGGAAACACCATATATTTT. This gives the protein CASSLVGSGVSGNTIYF. This sequence joins TRBV7-2 and TRBJ1-3; D might be TRBD1 (5 bases). The CDR3 is 17 amino acids. The germline V gene encodes CDR1 SGHTA and CDR2 FQGNSA. The germline V and J ends were trimmed by 1 base and 1 base, with 14 bases remaining between them.

This clonotype was recorded a few times. V and J are TRBV19 and TRBJ1-4; weak D call: TRBD1 (6 bases). Germline CDR1 is LNHDA and CDR2 is SQIVND (reference sequence). This CDR3 contains 14 residues. V lost 9 bases, J lost 8 bases, and 19 bases lay in between. This CDR3 is CASSKGGSVEKLFF. The CDR3, as DNA: TGTGCCAGCTCGAAGGGGGGTTCGGTCGAAAAACTGTTTTTT.

There are many counts of this clonotype. This chain uses TRBV27 with TRBJ2-7; no reliable D call. This CDR3 is 13 amino acids long. CDR1 MNHEY and CDR2 SMNVEV come from the germline V gene (reference sequence). The germline V and J ends were trimmed by 3 bases and 4 bases, with 10 bases remaining between them. DNA of the CDR3: TGTGCCAGCAGTTTTGGGCCACCTTACGAGCAGTACGTC. It encodes CASSFGPPYEQYV.

CDR3: CASSLPGLANEQFF. CDR3 sequence (DNA): TGTGCCAGCAGCCTCCCGGGACTAGCCAATGAGCAGTTCTTC. The chain recombines TRBV3-1 with TRBJ2-1; 9 nucleotides align to TRBD2. The CDR3 length is 14 residues. Trimming cost V 4 bases and J 6 bases; bases outside gene matches: 4. Germline values: CDR1 LGHDT, CDR2 YNNKEL (reference sequence).

The table lists this clonotype with many counts. This chain joins TRBV5-1 and TRBJ1-5; D call uncertain. V was shortened by 4 bases and J by 6 bases, with 14 bases between the two germline ends. This CDR3 is built from 14 residues. Germline CDR1 SGHRS, CDR2 YFSETQ. CDR3 protein: CASSLGHLGQPQHF. The CDR3 region has the DNA TGCGCCAGCAGCCTAGGGCATCTTGGTCAGCCCCAGCATTTT.